The 5 T cell receptor beta chains below come from one sample, sequenced in a study of CD8+ T cells in alopecia areata. Once RNA had been extracted, it was reverse transcribed into cDNA to act as the sequencing template. Libraries were prepared by immunoSEQ multiplex PCR; TCRdb keeps only in-frame clonotypes and omits some of them. The sample has tens of thousands of clones, around 71% seen once. The treatment: oral pan-JAK inhibitor, 5-10 mg twice daily. The material was CD8+ T cells sorted from blood, obtained at week 4, from a patient treated with tofacitinib. These TCRs come from a human donor with alopecia areata.

The J gene is TRBJ2-1, the V gene TRBV15; D is unclear. Germline V gene lookup returns CDR1 LNHNV and CDR2 YYDKDF (reference sequence). This CDR3 spans 13 amino acids. The ends were cut back, 0 bases at V and 5 bases at J, with 5 bases in the middle. The DNA for the CDR3 is TGTGCCACCAGCAGAGACCGCAACAATGAGCAGTTCTTC. It is translated as CATSRDRNNEQFF.

V is TRBV30 and J is TRBJ1-1; unclear D gene. Germline V gene lookup returns CDR1 GTSNPN and CDR2 SVGIG (reference sequence). This CDR3 contains 12 residues. Trimming cost V 2 bases and J 3 bases, with 7 bases left between them. In nucleotides, the CDR3 is TGTGCCTGGAGTTGGGGAGACACTGAAGCTTTCTTT. Its translation is CAWSWGDTEAFF.

This clone was observed a single time. This chain joins TRBV29-1 and TRBJ2-1, with D perhaps matching TRBD2 (6 bases). Germline V gives CDR1 SQVTM, CDR2 ANQGSEA. The CDR3 contains 17 residues. Trimming left V 1 base short and J 8 bases short, with 24 bases between. The CDR3 coding sequence is TGCAGCGTTGAAGTGGTGATAGCGGAGACCTTTCGGGATGAGCAGTTCTTC. Translating it yields CSVEVVIAETFRDEQFF.

This clone appeared a few times. The chain is built from TRBV4-3 and TRBJ2-1; perhaps TRBD2 as D (6 bases). The germline gives CDR1 LGHNA, CDR2 YSLEER. Trimming left V 0 bases short and J 7 bases short, with 10 bases between. This CDR3 contains 14 residues. The CDR3: CASSQDRGKNEQFF. For the CDR3, the DNA is TGCGCCAGCAGCCAAGATCGGGGGAAGAATGAGCAGTTCTTC.

The chain is built from TRBV29-1 and TRBJ2-7, with a possible D match to TRBD2 (6 bases). The CDR3 has 11 residues. Deletions cut 7 bases from V and 7 bases from J, with 14 bases between. Germline V lookup: CDR1 SQVTM, CDR2 ANQGSEA. Here the CDR3 DNA reads TGCAGCGCGGTCGGGGGTGAAGAGCAGTACTTC. It yields the protein CSAVGGEEQYF.